There are a few counts of the clone carrying this T cell receptor (beta chain). The antigen remains unidentified. The data originate from a study of PD-L1 blockade in urothelial cancer. On the study more broadly: Patients started atezolizumab in about 2014, 1,200 mg intravenously every 3 weeks. Patients' histories included 0 to 3 prior chemotherapy regimens. A median of roughly 1,400 T cells was found per tumor sample.

Germline loops: CDR1 MNHGY, CDR2 SAAAGT. The CDR3 is 21 amino acids. V lost 5 bases and J lost 1; bases outside the gene matches: 17. Study-wide points: Tumor-linked clones in blood grew more by 3 weeks in durable-benefit patients.

Measured with immunoSEQ multiplex PCR; TCRdb has only the in-frame clones, and not every one. The table shows about 35,000 clones, with just over 35% occurring only once. The source material was tumor tissue, sampled before atezolizumab (anti-PD-L1) treatment. This chain connects TRBV6-8 to TRBJ2-3, with 14 bases identical to TRBD2. This clonotype was obtained from a man between 60 and 75 years old with urothelial cancer. CDR3 region: CASSERGLAGALHRGTDTQYF. CDR3 coding DNA: TGTGCCAGCAGTGAGCGGGGACTAGCGGGGGCCCTCCATAGAGGCACAGATACGCAGTATTTT.